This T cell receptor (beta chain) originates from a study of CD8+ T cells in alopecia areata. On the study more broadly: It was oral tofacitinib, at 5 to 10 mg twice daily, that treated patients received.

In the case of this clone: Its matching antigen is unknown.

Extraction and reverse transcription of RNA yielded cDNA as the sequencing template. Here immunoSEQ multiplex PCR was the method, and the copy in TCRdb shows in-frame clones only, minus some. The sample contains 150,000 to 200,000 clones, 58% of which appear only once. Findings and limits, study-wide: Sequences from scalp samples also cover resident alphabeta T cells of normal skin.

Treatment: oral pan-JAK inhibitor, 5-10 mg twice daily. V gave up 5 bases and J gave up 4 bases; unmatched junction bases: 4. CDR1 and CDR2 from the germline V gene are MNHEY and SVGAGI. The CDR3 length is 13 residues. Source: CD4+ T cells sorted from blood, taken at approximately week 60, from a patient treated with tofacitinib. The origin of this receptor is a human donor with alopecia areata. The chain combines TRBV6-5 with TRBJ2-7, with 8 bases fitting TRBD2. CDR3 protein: CASSAGGRYEQYF. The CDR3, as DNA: TGTGCCAGCAGTGCGGGGGGCAGGTACGAGCAGTACTTC.